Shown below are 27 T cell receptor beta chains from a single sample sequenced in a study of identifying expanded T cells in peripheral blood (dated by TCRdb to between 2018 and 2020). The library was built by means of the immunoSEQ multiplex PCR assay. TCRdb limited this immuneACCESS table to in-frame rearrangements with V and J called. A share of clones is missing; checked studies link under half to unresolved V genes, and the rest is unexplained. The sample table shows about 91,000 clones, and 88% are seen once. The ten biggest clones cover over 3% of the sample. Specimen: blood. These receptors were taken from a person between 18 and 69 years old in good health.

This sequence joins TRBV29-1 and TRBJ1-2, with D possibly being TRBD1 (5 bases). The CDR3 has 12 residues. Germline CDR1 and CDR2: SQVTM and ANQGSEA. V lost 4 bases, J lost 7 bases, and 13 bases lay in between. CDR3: CSVVGGVGGYTF. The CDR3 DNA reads TGCAGCGTTGTGGGGGGGGTAGGTGGCTACACCTTC.

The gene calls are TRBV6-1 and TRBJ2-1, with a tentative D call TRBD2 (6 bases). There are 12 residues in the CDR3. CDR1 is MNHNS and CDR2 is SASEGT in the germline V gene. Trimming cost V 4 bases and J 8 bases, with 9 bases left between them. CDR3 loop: CASSGTTHEQFF. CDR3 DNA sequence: TGTGCCAGCAGTGGGACTACCCATGAGCAGTTCTTC.

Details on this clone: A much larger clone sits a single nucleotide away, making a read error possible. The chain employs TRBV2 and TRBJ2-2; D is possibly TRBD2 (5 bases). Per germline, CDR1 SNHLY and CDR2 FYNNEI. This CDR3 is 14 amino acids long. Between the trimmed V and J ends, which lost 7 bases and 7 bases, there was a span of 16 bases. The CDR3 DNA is TGTGCCAGCAAGCATCCAAGGGAGAGCGGGGAGCTGTTTTTT. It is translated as CASKHPRESGELFF.

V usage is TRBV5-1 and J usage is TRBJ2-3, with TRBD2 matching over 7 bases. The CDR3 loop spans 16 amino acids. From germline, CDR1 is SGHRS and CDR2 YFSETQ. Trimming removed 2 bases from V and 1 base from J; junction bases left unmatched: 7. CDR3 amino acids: CASSFQRSGGTDTQYF. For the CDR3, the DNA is TGCGCCAGCAGCTTTCAGAGGAGCGGGGGCACAGATACGCAGTATTTT.

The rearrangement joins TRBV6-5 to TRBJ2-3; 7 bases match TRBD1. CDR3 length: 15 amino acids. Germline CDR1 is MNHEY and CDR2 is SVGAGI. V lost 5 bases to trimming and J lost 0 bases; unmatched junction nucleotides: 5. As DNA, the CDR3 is TGTGCCAGCAGTAGGACAGGCGGGAGCACAGATACGCAGTATTTT. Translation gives CASSRTGGSTDTQYF.

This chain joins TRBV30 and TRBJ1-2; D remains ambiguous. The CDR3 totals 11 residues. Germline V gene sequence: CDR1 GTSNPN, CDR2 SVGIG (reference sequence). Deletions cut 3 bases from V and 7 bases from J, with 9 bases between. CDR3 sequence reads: CAWRPSGGYTF. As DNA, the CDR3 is TGTGCCTGGAGACCGAGTGGTGGCTACACCTTC.

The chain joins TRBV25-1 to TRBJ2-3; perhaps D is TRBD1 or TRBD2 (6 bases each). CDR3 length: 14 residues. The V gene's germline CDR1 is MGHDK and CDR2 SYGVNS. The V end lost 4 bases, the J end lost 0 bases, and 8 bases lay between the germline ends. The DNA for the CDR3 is TGTGCCAGCAGTGGGGGGGCCAGCACAGATACGCAGTATTTT. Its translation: CASSGGASTDTQYF.

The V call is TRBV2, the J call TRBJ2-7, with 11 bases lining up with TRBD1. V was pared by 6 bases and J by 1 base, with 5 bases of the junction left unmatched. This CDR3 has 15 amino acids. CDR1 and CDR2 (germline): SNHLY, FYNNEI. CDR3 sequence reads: CASRLRDRGSYEQYF. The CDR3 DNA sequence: TGTGCCAGCAGGCTCCGGGACAGGGGGTCCTACGAGCAGTACTTC.

CDR3 residues: CASSNTQVWDSPLHF. CDR3 in DNA: TGTGCCAGCAGCAACACCCAGGTTTGGGATTCACCCCTCCACTTT. This sequence joins TRBV5-4 and TRBJ1-6; D is ambiguous. V lost 4 bases and J 8 bases, leaving 16 bases between the germline ends. The CDR3 length is 15 residues. CDR1 is SGHNT and CDR2 is YYREEE in the germline V gene (reference sequence).

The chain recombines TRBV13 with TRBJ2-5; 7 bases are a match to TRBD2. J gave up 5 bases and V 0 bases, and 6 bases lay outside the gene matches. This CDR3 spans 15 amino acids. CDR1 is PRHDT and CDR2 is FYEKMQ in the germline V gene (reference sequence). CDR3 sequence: CASSLGLSGGETQYF. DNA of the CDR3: TGTGCCAGCAGCTTAGGCCTCTCGGGGGGTGAGACCCAGTACTTC.

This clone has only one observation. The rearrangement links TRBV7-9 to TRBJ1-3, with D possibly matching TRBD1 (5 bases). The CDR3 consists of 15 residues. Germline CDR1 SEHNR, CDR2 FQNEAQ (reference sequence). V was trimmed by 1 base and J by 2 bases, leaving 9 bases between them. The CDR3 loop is CASSLDSGPGNTIYF. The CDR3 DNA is TGTGCCAGCAGCTTAGATTCAGGGCCTGGAAACACCATATATTTT.

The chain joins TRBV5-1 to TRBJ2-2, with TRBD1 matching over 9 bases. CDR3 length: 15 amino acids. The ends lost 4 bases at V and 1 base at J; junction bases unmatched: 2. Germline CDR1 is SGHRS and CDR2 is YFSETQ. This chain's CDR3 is CASSLGQGNTGELFF. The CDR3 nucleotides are TGCGCCAGCAGCCTGGGACAGGGGAACACCGGGGAGCTGTTTTTT. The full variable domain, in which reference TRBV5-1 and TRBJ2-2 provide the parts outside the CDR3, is KAGVTQTPRYLIKTRGQQVTLSCSPISGHRSVSWYQQTPGQGLQFLFEYFSETQRNKGNFPGRFSGRQFSNSRSEMNVSTLELGDSALYLCASSLGQGNTGELFFGEGSRLTVL.

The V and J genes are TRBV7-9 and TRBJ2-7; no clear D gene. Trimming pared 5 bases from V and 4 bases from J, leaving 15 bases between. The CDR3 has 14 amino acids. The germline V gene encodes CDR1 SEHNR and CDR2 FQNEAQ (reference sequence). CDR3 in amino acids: CASSPSRAPYEQYF. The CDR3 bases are TGTGCCAGCAGCCCCAGCCGGGCGCCTTACGAGCAGTACTTC.

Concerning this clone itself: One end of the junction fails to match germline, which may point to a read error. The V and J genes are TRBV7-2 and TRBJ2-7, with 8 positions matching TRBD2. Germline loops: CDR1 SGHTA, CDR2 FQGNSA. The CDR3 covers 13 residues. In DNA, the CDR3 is TGTGCCGGCAGCTTAGTGCCGGGAGGGGAGCAGTACTTC. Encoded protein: CAGSLVPGGEQYF.

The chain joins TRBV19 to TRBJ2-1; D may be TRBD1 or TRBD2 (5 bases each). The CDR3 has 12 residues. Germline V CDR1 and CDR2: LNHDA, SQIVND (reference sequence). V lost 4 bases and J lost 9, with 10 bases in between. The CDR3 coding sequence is TGTGCCAGTAGTACATTTGGGGGTGAGCAGTTCTTC. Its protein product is CASSTFGGEQFF.

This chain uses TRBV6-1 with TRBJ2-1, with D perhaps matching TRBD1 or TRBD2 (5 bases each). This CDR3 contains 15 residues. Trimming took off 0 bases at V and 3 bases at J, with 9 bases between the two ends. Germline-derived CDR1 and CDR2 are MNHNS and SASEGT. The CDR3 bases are TGTGCCAGCAGTGAAGCGGGACGGGACTACAATGAGCAGTTCTTC. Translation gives CASSEAGRDYNEQFF.

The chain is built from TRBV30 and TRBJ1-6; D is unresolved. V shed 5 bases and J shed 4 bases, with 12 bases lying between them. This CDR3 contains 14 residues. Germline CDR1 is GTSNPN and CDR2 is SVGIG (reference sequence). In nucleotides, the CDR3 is TGTGCCTGGCTCGAGGGTGGATATAATTCACCCCTCCACTTT. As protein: CAWLEGGYNSPLHF.

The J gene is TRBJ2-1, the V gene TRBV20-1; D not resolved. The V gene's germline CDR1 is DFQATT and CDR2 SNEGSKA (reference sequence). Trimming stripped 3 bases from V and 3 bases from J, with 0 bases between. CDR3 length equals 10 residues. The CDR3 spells CSASYNEQFF. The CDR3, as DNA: TGCAGTGCTAGCTACAATGAGCAGTTCTTC.

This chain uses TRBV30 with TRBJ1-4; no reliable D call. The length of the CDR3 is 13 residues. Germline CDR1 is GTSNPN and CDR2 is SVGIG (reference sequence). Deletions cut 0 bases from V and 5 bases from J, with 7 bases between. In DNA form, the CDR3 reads TGTGCCTGGAGTGTCACAGAAAATGAAAAACTGTTTTTT. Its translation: CAWSVTENEKLFF.

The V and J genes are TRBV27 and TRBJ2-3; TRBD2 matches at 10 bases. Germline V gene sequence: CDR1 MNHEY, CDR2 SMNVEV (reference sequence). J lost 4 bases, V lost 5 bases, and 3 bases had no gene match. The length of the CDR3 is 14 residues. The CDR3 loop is CASSGAGGPDTQYF. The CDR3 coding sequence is TGTGCCAGCAGTGGAGCGGGAGGGCCAGATACGCAGTATTTT.

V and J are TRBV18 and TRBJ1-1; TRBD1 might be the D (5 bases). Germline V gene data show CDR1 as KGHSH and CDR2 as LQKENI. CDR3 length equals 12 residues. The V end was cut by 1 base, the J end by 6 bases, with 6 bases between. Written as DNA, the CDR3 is TGTGCCAGCTCACCACGGGACTCTGAAGCTTTCTTT. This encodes CASSPRDSEAFF.

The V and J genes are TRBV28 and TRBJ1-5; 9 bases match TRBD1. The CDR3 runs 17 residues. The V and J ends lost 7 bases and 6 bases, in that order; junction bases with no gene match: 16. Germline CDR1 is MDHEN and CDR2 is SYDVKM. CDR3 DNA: TGTGCCAGCACCCCCCTTCGGGAACAGGGGGCGAGTCAGCCCCAGCATTTT. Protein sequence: CASTPLREQGASQPQHF.

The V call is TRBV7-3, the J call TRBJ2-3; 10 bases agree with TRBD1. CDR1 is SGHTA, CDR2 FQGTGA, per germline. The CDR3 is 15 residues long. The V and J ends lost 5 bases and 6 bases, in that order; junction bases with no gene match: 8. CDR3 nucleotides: TGTGCCAGCAGCCCGTCACCGGACAGGGGGGATACGCAGTATTTT. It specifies CASSPSPDRGDTQYF. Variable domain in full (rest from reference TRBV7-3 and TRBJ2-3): GAGVSQTPSNKVTEKGKYVELRCDPISGHTALYWYRQSLGQGPEFLIYFQGTGAADDSGLPNDRFFAVRPEGSVSTLKIQRTERGDSAVYLCASSPSPDRGDTQYFGPGTRLTVL.

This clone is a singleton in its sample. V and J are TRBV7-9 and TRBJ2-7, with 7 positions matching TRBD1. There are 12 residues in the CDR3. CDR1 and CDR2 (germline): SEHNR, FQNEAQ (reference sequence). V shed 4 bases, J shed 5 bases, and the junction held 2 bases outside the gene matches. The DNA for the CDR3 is TGTGCCAGCAGCTCGACAGGGAACGAGCAGTACTTC. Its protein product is CASSSTGNEQYF.

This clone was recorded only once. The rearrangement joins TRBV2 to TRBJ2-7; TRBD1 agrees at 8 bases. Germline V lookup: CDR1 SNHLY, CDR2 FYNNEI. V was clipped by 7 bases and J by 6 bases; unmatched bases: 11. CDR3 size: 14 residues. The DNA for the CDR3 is TGTGCCAGCATAGGTCAGGGGGCGTTCGGCGAGCAGTACTTC. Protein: CASIGQGAFGEQYF.

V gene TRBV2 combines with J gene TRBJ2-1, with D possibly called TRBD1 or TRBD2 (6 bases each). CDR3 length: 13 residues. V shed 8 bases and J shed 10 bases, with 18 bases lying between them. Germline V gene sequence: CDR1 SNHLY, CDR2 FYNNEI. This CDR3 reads CASYPDSREEQFF. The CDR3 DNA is TGTGCCAGCTACCCGGACAGCCGGGAGGAGCAGTTCTTC. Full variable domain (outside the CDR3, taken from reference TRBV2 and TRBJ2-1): EPEVTQTPSHQVTQMGQEVILRCVPISNHLYFYWYRQILGQKVEFLVSFYNNEISEKSEIFDDQFSVERPDGSNFTLKIRSTKLEDSAMYFCASYPDSREEQFFGPGTRLTVL.

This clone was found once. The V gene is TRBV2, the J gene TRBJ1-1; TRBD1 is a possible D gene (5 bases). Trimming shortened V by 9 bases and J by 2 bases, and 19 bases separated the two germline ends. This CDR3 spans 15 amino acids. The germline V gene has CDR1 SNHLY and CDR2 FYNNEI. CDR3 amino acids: CASRSWGGDNTEAFF. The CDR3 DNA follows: TGTGCCAGTCGTAGCTGGGGGGGAGACAACACTGAAGCTTTCTTT.